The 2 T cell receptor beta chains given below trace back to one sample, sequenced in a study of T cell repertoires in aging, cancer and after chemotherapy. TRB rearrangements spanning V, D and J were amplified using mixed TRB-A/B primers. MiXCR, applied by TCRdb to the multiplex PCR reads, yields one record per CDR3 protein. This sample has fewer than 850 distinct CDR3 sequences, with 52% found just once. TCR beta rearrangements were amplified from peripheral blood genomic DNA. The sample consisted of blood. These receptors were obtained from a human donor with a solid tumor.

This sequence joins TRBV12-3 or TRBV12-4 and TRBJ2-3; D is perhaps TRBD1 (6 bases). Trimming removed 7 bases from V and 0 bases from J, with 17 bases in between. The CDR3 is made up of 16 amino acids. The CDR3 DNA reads TGTGCCAGCACCCCGGACAGAACCCTTAGCACAGATACGCAGTATTTT. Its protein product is CASTPDRTLSTDTQYF.

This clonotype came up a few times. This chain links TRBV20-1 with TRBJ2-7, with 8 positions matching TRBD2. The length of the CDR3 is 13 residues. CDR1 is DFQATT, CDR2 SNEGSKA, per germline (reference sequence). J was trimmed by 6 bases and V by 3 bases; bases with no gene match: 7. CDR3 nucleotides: TGCAGTGCTAGTACGGGGGGGCCTCCCGAGCAGTACTTC. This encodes CSASTGGPPEQYF.